These T cell receptor beta chains were read from a single sample in a study of blood T cell repertoires in COVID-19. The assay was immunoSEQ multiplex PCR, and TCRdb's table has in-frame clones only and misses some. The sample includes 500,000 or so clones, roughly 90% of them seen just once. The sample consisted of PBMCs or T cells enriched from blood (not recorded which). The receptors originated from a woman between 18 and 29 years old who had recovered from COVID-19. Both conserved end residues are part of each CDR3. Fields, in order: CDR3 protein, CDR3 DNA, J gene, D gene, V gene, clone size. A D gene is named only where the DNA matches it firmly. Size is omitted from some rows. Given values are once, few, many or a class for expanded clones.

CASGLGPQGTHSPLHF,TGTGCTAGTGGTTTGGGACCCCAGGGGACGCATTCACCCCTCCACTTT,TRBJ1-6,NA,TRBV12-5,NA
CASVGGETNQPQHF,TGTGCCAGCGTGGGGGGGGAAACCAATCAGCCCCAGCATTTT,TRBJ1-5,NA,TRBV28,NA
CASSSSQGAETQYF,TGTGCCAGCAGCTCCTCCCAGGGGGCGGAGACCCAGTACTTC,TRBJ2-5,TRBD1,TRBV9,NA
CASSPLYGSLSTDTQYF,TGTGCCAGCAGCCCCCTCTATGGTTCCCTTAGCACAGATACGCAGTATTTT,TRBJ2-3,NA,TRBV3-1/TRBV3-2,NA
CASSSLSGGWETQYF,TGCGCCAGCAGCTCCCTTTCAGGGGGCTGGGAGACCCAGTACTTC,TRBJ2-5,TRBD1,TRBV5-1,NA
CASETSGGAIRETQYF,TGTGCCAGCGAAACTAGCGGGGGGGCAATTAGAGAGACCCAGTACTTC,TRBJ2-5,TRBD2,TRBV7-9,NA
CASSIKTGQRGYTF,TGTGCCAGTAGTATAAAGACGGGACAGCGTGGCTACACCTTC,TRBJ1-2,TRBD1,TRBV19,NA
CASSQADSHYGYTF,TGTGCCAGCAGCCAAGCAGACAGCCACTATGGCTACACCTTC,TRBJ1-2,NA,TRBV3-1/TRBV3-2,NA
CASSLLDEQYF,TGTGCCAGCAGCCTACTAGATGAGCAGTACTTC,TRBJ2-7,NA,TRBV7-2,NA
CATLSGQGSSNYGYTF,TGTGCCACCCTTTCGGGACAGGGGAGTTCTAACTATGGCTACACCTTC,TRBJ1-2,TRBD1,TRBV27,NA
CATSESTISPLHF,TGTGCCACCTCGGAGAGCACCATCTCACCCCTCCACTTT,TRBJ1-6,NA,TRBV19,NA
CASGQFNSPLHF,TGTGCCAGCGGACAGTTTAATTCACCCCTCCACTTT,TRBJ1-6,NA,TRBV6-5,NA
CASSDLTGSGNTIYF,TGTGCCAGCAGTGACCTGACAGGGAGCGGAAACACCATATATTTT,TRBJ1-3,TRBD1,TRBV9,NA
CASSLEQGDGYTF,TGCGCCAGCAGCTTGGAACAGGGGGATGGCTACACCTTC,TRBJ1-2,TRBD1,TRBV5-1,NA
CASSERAGDRGYTF,TGTGCCAGCAGTGAAAGAGCAGGGGATCGAGGCTACACCTTC,TRBJ1-2,NA,TRBV6-1,NA
CASSSYIQGANYGYTF,TGTGCCAGCAGTTCATATATACAGGGAGCTAACTATGGCTACACCTTC,TRBJ1-2,NA,TRBV27,NA
CASSKTGDRTEAFF,TGTGCCAGCAGCAAAACAGGGGATCGCACTGAAGCTTTCTTT,TRBJ1-1,TRBD1,TRBV6-5,few
CASSLTSGGSTGELFF,TGTGCCAGCAGCTTAACTAGCGGGGGGAGCACCGGGGAGCTGTTTTTT,TRBJ2-2,TRBD2,TRBV7-9,NA
CATSQGAWDYGYTF,TGTGCCACCAGTCAGGGGGCCTGGGACTATGGCTACACCTTC,TRBJ1-2,TRBD1,TRBV24-1,NA
CAWSPQTGLTNYGYTF,TGTGCCTGGAGTCCCCAGACAGGACTTACCAACTATGGCTACACCTTC,TRBJ1-2,NA,TRBV30,NA